The next 3 T cell receptor beta chains were all read from a single sample in a study of blood T cell repertoires in COVID-19. Assay: immunoSEQ multiplex PCR; the TCRdb copy retains only in-frame clones and omits some. This sample has roughly 110,000 clones, with roughly 83% found just once. The material sequenced was peripheral blood. These receptors came from a woman in her sixties or seventies with acute or convalescent COVID-19.

The V call is TRBV5-1, the J call TRBJ2-5, with D possibly matching TRBD1 (5 bases). This CDR3 has 13 amino acids. The ends were cut back, 3 bases at V and 4 bases at J, with 10 bases in the middle. CDR1 and CDR2 (germline): SGHRS, YFSETQ. DNA for the CDR3: TGCGCCAGCAGCTCCAGGGTCGGAGAGACCCAGTACTTC. Protein product: CASSSRVGETQYF.

The chain couples TRBV2 to TRBJ1-5, with 8 bases fitting TRBD1. With 6 bases clipped from V and 7 bases from J, the junction kept 5 bases outside the gene matches. This CDR3 is built from 13 residues. CDR1 and CDR2 from the germline V gene are SNHLY and FYNNEI. CDR3 in DNA: TGTGCCAGCAGGGGGGACAGGCTCCAGCCCCAGCATTTT. Its translation is CASRGDRLQPQHF. Looking up the rest from reference TRBV2 and TRBJ1-5 gives the full variable domain: EPEVTQTPSHQVTQMGQEVILRCVPISNHLYFYWYRQILGQKVEFLVSFYNNEISEKSEIFDDQFSVERPDGSNFTLKIRSTKLEDSAMYFCASRGDRLQPQHFGDGTRLSIL.

The genes are TRBV5-6 and TRBJ2-1, with 7 bases matching TRBD1. Germline V gene lookup returns CDR1 SGHDT and CDR2 YYEEEE. After removal of 4 bases from V and 6 bases from J, the junction contained 7 bases not matched to a gene. The CDR3 is made up of 14 amino acids. CDR3 in amino acids: CASSPDRVGNEQFF. The CDR3 DNA sequence: TGTGCCAGCAGCCCAGACAGGGTTGGCAATGAGCAGTTCTTC.